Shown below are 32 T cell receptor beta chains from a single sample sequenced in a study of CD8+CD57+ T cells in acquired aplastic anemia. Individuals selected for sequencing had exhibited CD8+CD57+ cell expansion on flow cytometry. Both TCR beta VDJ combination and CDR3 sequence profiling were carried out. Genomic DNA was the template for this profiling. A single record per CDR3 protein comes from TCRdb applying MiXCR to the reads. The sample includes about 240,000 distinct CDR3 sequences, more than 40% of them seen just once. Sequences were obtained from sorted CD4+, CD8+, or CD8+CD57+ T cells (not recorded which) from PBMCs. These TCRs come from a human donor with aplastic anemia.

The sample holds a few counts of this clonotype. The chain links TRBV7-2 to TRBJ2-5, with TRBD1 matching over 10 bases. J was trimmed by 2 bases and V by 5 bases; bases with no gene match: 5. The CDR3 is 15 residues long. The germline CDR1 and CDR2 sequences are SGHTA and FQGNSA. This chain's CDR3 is CASSQDRGEQETQYF. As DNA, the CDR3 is TGTGCCAGCAGCCAGGACAGGGGGGAACAAGAGACCCAGTACTTC.

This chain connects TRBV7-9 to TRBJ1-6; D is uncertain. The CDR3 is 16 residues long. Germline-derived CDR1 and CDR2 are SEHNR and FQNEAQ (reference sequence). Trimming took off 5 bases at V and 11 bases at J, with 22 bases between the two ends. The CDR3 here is CASSPMSLGFLTPLHF. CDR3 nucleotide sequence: TGTGCCAGCAGCCCGATGAGCCTGGGGTTTTTGACACCCCTCCACTTT.

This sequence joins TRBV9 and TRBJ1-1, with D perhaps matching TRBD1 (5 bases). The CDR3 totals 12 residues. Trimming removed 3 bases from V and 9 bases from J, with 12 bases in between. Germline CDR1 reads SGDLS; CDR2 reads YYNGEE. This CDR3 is CASSGTAGQAFF. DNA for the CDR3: TGTGCCAGCAGCGGCACGGCGGGGCAAGCTTTCTTT.

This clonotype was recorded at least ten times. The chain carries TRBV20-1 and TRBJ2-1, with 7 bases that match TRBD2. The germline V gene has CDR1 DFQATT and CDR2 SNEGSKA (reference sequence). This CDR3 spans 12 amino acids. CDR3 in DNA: TGCAGCTCTTGGGGGGAGGGCGGTGAGCAGTTCTTC. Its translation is CSSWGEGGEQFF.

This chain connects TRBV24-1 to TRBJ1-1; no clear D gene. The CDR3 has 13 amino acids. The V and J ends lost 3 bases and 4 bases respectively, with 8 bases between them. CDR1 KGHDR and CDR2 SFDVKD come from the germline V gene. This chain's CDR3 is CATSDIGSTEAFF. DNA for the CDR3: TGTGCCACCAGTGATATAGGGAGCACTGAAGCTTTCTTT.

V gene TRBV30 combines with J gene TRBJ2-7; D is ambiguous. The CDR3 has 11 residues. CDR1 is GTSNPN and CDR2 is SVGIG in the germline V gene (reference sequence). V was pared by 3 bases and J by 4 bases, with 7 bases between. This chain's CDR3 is CAWRGFYEQYF. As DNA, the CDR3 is TGTGCCTGGAGGGGATTTTACGAGCAGTACTTC. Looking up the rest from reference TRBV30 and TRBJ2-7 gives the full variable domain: SQTIHQWPATLVQPVGSPLSLECTVEGTSNPNLYWYRQAAGRGLQLLFYSVGIGQISSEVPQNLSASRPQDRQFILSSKKLLLSDSGFYLCAWRGFYEQYFGPGTRLTVT.

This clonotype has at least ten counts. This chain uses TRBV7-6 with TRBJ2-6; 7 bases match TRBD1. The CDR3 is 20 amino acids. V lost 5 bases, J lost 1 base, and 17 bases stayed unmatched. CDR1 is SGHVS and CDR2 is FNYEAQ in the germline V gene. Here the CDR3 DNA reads TGTGCCAGCAGCGCTTCGAAAGGGGCAGGGGGAAATTCTGGGGCCAACGTCCTGACTTTC. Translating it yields CASSASKGAGGNSGANVLTF.

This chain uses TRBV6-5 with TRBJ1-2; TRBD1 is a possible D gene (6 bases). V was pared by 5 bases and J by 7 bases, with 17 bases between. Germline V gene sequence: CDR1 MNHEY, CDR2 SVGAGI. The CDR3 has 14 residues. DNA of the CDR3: TGTGCCAGCAGTACCGGATGGGGGGCCGTTGGCTACACCTTC. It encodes CASSTGWGAVGYTF.

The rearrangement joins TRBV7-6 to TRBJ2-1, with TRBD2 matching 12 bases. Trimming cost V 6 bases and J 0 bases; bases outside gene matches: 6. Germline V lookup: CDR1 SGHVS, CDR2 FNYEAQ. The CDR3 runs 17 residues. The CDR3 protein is CASRSLAGGTSYNEQFF. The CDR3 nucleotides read TGTGCCAGCAGGTCGCTAGCGGGAGGGACCTCCTACAATGAGCAGTTCTTC.

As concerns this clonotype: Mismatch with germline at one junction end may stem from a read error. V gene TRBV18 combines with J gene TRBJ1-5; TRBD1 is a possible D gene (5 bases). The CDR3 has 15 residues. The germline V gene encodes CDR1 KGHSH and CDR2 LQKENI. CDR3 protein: CARSQNRDGGQPQHF. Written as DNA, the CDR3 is TGTGCCCGCTCACAAAACCGGGACGGAGGCCAGCCCCAGCATTTT.

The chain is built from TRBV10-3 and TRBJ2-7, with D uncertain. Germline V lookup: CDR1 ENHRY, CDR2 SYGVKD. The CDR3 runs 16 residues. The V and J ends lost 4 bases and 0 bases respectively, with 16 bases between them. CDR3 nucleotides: TGTGCCATCAGTGCCGGAGAAGAGTCCTTCTCCTACGAGCAGTACTTC. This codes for CAISAGEESFSYEQYF.

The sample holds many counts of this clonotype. The CDR3 sequence is CASSLTLVAGVRDTQYF. The CDR3 DNA is TGTGCCAGCAGCTTAACACTCGTAGCGGGGGTACGGGATACGCAGTATTTT. This chain joins TRBV7-6 and TRBJ2-3; the match to TRBD2 covers 9 bases. V gave up 2 bases and J gave up 6 bases; unmatched junction bases: 12. CDR3 length: 17 residues. The germline CDR1 and CDR2 sequences are SGHVS and FNYEAQ.

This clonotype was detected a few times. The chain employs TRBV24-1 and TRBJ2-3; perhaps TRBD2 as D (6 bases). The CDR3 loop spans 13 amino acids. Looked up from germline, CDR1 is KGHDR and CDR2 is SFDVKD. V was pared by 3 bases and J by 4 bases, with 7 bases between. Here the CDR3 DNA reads TGTGCCACCAGTGATGTAGCGGCAGATACGCAGTATTTT. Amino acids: CATSDVAADTQYF.

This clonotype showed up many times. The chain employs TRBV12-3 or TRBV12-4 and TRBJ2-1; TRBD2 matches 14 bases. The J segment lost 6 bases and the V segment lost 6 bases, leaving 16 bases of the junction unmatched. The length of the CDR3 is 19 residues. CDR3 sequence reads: CASSLGTSGSWPSGNEQFF. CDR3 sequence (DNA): TGTGCCAGCAGCCTCGGGACTAGCGGGAGTTGGCCCTCTGGCAATGAGCAGTTCTTC.

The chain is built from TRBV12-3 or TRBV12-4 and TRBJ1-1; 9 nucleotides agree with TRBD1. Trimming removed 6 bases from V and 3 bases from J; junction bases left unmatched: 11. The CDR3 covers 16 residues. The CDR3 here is CASRDRGIFGDTEAFF. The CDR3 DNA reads TGTGCCAGCAGGGACAGGGGAATATTCGGGGACACTGAAGCTTTCTTT.

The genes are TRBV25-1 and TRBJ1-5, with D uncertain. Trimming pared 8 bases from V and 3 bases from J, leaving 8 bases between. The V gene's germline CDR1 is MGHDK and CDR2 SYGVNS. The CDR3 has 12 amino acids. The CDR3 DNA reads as TGTGCCAGCGGACGGGTCAATCAGCCCCAGCATTTT. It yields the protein CASGRVNQPQHF.

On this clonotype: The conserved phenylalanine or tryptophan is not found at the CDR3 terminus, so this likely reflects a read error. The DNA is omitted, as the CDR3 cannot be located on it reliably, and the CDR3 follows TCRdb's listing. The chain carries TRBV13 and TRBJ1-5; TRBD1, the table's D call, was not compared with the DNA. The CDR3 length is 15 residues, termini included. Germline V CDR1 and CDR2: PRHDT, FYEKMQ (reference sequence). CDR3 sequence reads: CASLTGVIAISPSMV.

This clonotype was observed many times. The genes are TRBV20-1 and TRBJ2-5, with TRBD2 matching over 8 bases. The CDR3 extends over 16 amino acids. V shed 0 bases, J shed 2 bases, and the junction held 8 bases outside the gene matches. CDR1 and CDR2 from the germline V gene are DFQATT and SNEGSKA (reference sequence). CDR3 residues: CSARDLTRGGQETQYF. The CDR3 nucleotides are TGCAGTGCTAGAGATCTGACTCGGGGGGGACAAGAGACCCAGTACTTC.

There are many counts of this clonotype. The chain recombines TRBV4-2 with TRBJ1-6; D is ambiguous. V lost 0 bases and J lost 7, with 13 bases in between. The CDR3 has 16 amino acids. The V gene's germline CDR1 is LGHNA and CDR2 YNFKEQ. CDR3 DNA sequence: TGTGCCAGCAGCCAAGACCCCGGTTCTGGGAATTCACCCCTCCACTTT. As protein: CASSQDPGSGNSPLHF.

The DNA for the CDR3 is TGCAGTGCTAGAGGGGGGGGTCAGCCCCAGCATTTT. It specifies CSARGGGQPQHF. The chain is built from TRBV20-1 and TRBJ1-5; TRBD1 is a possible D gene (5 bases). The germline gives CDR1 DFQATT, CDR2 SNEGSKA (reference sequence). V was clipped by 1 base and J by 6 bases, with 7 bases between them. The CDR3 contains 12 residues.

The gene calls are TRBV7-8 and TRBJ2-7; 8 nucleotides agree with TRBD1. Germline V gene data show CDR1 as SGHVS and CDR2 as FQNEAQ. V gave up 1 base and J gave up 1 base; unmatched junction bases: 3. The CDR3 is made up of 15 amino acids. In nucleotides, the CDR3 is TGTGCCAGCAGCTTAGGGGACAGGCCTTCCTACGAGCAGTACTTC. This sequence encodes CASSLGDRPSYEQYF.

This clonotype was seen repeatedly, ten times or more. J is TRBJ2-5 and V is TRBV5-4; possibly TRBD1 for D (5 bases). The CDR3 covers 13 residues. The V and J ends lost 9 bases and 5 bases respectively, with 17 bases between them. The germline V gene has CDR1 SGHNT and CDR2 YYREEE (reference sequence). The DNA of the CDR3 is TGTGCCAACTCCGAAAGGGGAAAGGAGACCCAGTACTTC. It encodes CANSERGKETQYF. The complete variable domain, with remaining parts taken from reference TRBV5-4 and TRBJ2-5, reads ETGVTQSPTHLIKTRGQQVTLRCSSQSGHNTVSWYQQALGQGPQFIFQYYREEENGRGNFPPRFSGLQFPNYSSELNVNALELDDSALYLCANSERGKETQYFGPGTRLLVL.

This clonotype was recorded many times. This CDR3 reads CASSARNEQFF. The CDR3 nucleotides are TGTGCCAGCAGCGCTCGAAATGAGCAGTTCTTC. The chain combines TRBV9 with TRBJ2-1; D gene unclear. CDR1 is SGDLS and CDR2 is YYNGEE in the germline V gene. The length of the CDR3 is 11 residues. Trimming pared 3 bases from V and 7 bases from J, leaving 5 bases between.

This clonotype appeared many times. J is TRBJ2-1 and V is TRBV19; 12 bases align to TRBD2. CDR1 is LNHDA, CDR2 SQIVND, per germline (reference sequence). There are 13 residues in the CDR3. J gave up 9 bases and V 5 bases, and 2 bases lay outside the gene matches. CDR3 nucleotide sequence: TGTGCCAGTAGTTTGGGACTAGCGGGTGAGCAGTTCTTC. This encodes CASSLGLAGEQFF.

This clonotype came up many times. CDR3 DNA: TGTGCCACCAGCAGAGTGACTAGTGGCGAGCAGTACTTC. Protein sequence: CATSRVTSGEQYF. This rearrangement joins TRBV15 to TRBJ2-7, with a tentative D call TRBD2 (6 bases). With 1 base removed from V and 6 bases from J, the gap between germline ends came to 10 bases. This CDR3 spans 13 amino acids. Germline lookup yields CDR1 LNHNV and CDR2 YYDKDF (reference sequence).

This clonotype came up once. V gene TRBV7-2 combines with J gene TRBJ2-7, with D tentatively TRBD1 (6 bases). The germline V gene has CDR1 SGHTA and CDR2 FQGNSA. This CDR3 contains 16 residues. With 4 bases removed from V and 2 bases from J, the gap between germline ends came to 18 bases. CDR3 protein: CASSSLLTGTTYEQYF. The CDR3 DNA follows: TGTGCCAGCAGCTCCCTCCTGACAGGCACTACCTACGAGCAGTACTTC.

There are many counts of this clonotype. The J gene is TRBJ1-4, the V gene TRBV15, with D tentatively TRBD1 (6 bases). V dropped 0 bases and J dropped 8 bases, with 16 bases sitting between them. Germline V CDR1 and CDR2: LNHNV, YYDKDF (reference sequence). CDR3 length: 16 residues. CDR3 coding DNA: TGTGCCACCAGCAGAGAAACTGGAGGGGGGAAGGAAAAACTGTTTTTT. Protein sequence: CATSRETGGGKEKLFF.

This CDR3 reads CASSGGLAVTYEQYF. Here the CDR3 DNA reads TGTGCCAGCAGCGGGGGACTAGCGGTAACCTACGAGCAGTACTTC. The chain joins TRBV7-8 to TRBJ2-7, with 11 bases matching TRBD2. The germline gives CDR1 SGHVS, CDR2 FQNEAQ. V lost 5 bases and J lost 2; bases outside the gene matches: 5. The CDR3 spans 15 residues.

CDR3 residues: CASMTGRNTEAFF. CDR3 coding DNA: TGTGCCAGCATGACAGGGCGGAACACTGAAGCTTTCTTT. The chain is built from TRBV2 and TRBJ1-1, with 7 bases fitting TRBD1. The ends lost 7 bases at V and 1 base at J; junction bases unmatched: 3. The CDR3 totals 13 residues. The germline CDR1 and CDR2 sequences are SNHLY and FYNNEI.

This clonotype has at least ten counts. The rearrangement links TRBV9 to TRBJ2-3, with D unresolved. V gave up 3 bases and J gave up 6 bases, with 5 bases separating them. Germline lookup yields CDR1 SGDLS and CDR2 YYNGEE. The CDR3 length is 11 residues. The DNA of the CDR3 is TGTGCCAGCAGCGCAGATGATACGCAGTATTTT. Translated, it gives CASSADDTQYF.

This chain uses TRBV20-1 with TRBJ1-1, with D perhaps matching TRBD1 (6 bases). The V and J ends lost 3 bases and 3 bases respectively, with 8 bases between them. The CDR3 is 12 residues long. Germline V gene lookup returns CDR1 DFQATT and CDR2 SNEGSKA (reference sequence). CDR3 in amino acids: CSARRQDTEAFF. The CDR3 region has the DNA TGCAGTGCTAGGAGACAGGACACTGAAGCTTTCTTT.

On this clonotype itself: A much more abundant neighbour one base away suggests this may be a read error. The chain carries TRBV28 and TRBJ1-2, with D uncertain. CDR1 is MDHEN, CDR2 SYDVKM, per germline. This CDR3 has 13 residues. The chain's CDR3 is CASSAVGNCGYTF. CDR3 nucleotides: TGTGCCAGCAGTGCGGTGGGTAACTGTGGCTACACCTTC.